This T cell receptor (beta chain) stems from a study of OX40 agonist ivuxolimab in advanced cancers. About the research overall: Ivuxolimab was delivered to patients intravenously every 2 weeks at doses spanning 0.01 to 10 mg/kg. Whole-study findings and limits: At doses 0.1 to 3.0 mg/kg, CD4+ and CD8+ clones expanded. CD8+ T cells averaged more expanded clones than CD4+.

Note on this clone: Its antigen is as yet unknown.

Here immunoSEQ multiplex PCR was the method, and the copy in TCRdb shows in-frame clones only, minus some. The sample records 70,000 to 100,000 clones, about nine tenths being singletons. Autoimmune disease history or systemic immunosuppression led to patients being barred. The sample here was CD4+ or CD8+ T cells sorted from blood, taken in a trial of the OX40 agonist ivuxolimab. This TCR came from an adult with an advanced solid tumor such as melanoma, head and neck, liver or kidney cancer.

The CDR3 region has the DNA TGTGCCAGCAGTTCGAGGGGAACAGATACGCAGTATTTT. Protein: CASSSRGTDTQYF. The chain recombines TRBV27 with TRBJ2-3, with D perhaps given as TRBD1 or TRBD2 (5 bases each). This CDR3 contains 13 residues. Germline CDR1 MNHEY, CDR2 SMNVEV (reference sequence). The germline V and J ends were trimmed by 4 bases and 3 bases, with 8 bases remaining between them.